This T cell receptor beta chain was sequenced during a study of post-analysis software for immune sequencing data. Study-wide results and caveats: Patients carried five TRBV segments more frequently than controls did, and TRBV5-6, TRBV5-1 and TRBV20-1 were among them.

The CDR3 runs 11 residues. Germline CDR1 is MGHDK and CDR2 is SYGVNS. The ends were cut back, 7 bases at V and 7 bases at J, with 8 bases in the middle. Included in the TCR beta cDNA libraries were unique molecular identifiers. Via MiXCR, TCRdb re-called the PCR reads, giving one row per CDR3 protein. This table has 750,000 to 950,000 distinct CDR3 sequences, 35% to 55% appearing once. Points on this clonotype: What it binds is unknown.

The sample comprised blood. The receptor was isolated from a girl aged 10 to 17 with multiple sclerosis. The chain uses TRBV25-1 and TRBJ2-1; D unresolved. Here the CDR3 reads CASKMGNEQFF. The CDR3 nucleotides read TGTGCCAGCAAGATGGGGAATGAGCAGTTCTTC.